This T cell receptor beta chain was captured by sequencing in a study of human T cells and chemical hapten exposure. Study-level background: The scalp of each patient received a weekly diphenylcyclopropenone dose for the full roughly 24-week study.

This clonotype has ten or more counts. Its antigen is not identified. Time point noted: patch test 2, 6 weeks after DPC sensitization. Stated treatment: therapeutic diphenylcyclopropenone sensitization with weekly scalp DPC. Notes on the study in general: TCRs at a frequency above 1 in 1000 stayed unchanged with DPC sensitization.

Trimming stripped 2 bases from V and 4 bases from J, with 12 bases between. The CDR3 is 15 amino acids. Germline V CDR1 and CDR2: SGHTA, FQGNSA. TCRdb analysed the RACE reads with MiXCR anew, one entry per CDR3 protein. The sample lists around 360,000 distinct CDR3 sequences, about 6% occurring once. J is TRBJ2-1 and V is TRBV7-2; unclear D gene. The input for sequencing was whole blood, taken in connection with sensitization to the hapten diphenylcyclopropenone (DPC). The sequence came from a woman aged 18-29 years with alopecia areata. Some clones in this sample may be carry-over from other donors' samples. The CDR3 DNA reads TGTGCCAGCAGCTTAAAAGTGGGGTCATACAATGAGCAGTTCTTC. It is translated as CASSLKVGSYNEQFF.